This T cell receptor beta chain was captured in a study of shared clonotypes between healthy human individuals. General study points: Sampling covered blood only; tissue repertoires likely differ. Donor scarcity curtailed the genetic and exposure-history diversity represented herein. Naive subsets tended to show greater estimated richness than memory subsets.

The germline gives CDR1 SGHRS, CDR2 YFSETQ. This CDR3 is built from 14 residues. V lost 4 bases, J lost 3 bases, and 3 bases stayed unmatched. Using immunoSEQ multiplex PCR, the repertoire was profiled, and TCRdb retains in-frame clones only, with some absent. The sample shows approximately 710,000 clones, about 90% of them seen only once. Recent acute infections and vaccinations were absent in the healthy HIV-negative adult donors. This clone was detected a few times. Its antigen is undetermined. This TCR derives from a man aged 18 to 29 in good health. Some clones in this sample may be carry-over from other donors' samples. The V gene is TRBV5-1, the J gene TRBJ1-2; 10 nucleotides match TRBD1. The sample comprised memory CD8+ T cells from PBMCs. This sample's subset: CD45RO+ cells pooled with CCR7-negative TemRA cells. CDR3 amino acids: CASSPTGGHYGYTF. For the CDR3, the DNA is TGCGCCAGCAGCCCGACAGGGGGCCACTATGGCTACACCTTC. Filled out from reference TRBV5-1 and TRBJ1-2, the complete variable domain reads KAGVTQTPRYLIKTRGQQVTLSCSPISGHRSVSWYQQTPGQGLQFLFEYFSETQRNKGNFPGRFSGRQFSNSRSEMNVSTLELGDSALYLCASSPTGGHYGYTFGSGTRLTVV.